This T cell receptor beta chain was recorded in a study of blood T cell repertoires in COVID-19. Whole-study context: The United States, Italy and Spain provided the acute and convalescent COVID-19 samples. T cells, B-cell-depleted T cells, or PBMCs provided the cDNA or gDNA that served as material.

Source study methods: Amplified reference gene primers provided the basis for estimating nucleated cell counts. The method was immunoSEQ multiplex PCR; TCRdb's version includes in-frame clones alone and lacks a portion of them. That table is the source of V, J and clone size, and D and trimming were worked out from the DNA. The sample consists of 150,000 to 200,000 clones, roughly 79% of them appearing once. This sequence originates from a woman of 80 years or more with acute or convalescent COVID-19. Sequencing used peripheral blood.

The CDR3, as DNA: TGTGCCAGCAGCCCCGGGACAGGCAATCAGCCCCAGCATTTT. It translates to CASSPGTGNQPQHF. This chain connects TRBV7-2 to TRBJ1-5; the match to TRBD1 covers 7 bases. Germline V gives CDR1 SGHTA, CDR2 FQGNSA. V lost 5 bases and J lost 2; bases outside the gene matches: 3. The CDR3 contains 14 residues.